This TCR beta chain was identified in a study of blood T cells in healthy people across ages. Study as a whole: There was about one barcoded beta molecule captured by template switching per two T cells.

Combining a sample-barcoded 5' primer with a J-beta primer mix, a second PCR ran for about 7 to 11 cycles. TCRdb independently ran MiXCR on the 5' RACE reads; one entry per CDR3 protein. The sample lists fewer than 1.5 million distinct CDR3 sequences, roughly 40% occurring once. Germline assignment: CDR1 MGHRA and CDR2 YSYEKL. The CDR3 contains 16 residues. The ends lost 0 bases at V and 8 bases at J; junction bases unmatched: 5. The sample comprised blood. The chain is built from TRBV4-1 and TRBJ2-2; TRBD2 aligns across 11 bases. The TCR comes from a woman between 18 and 30 years old in good health. The CDR3 nucleotides are TGCGCCAGCAGCCAAGAGGTAGCGGGAGGGCCGGGGGAGCTGTTTTTT. Translation: CASSQEVAGGPGELFF.